Listed below are T cell receptor beta chains from one sample, sequenced in a study of CD8+ T cells in alopecia areata. Assay used: immunoSEQ multiplex PCR; TCRdb lists only in-frame clones, some missing. The data show some 130,000 clones, roughly 62% seen once. The sequences come from CD4+ T cells sorted from blood, collected at week 0. These receptors were collected from a human donor with alopecia areata. Each CDR3 is given with its conserved first and last residue. D genes are given only for firm matches. The listing skips clone size in some rows; elsewhere it reads once, few, many or a size class.

clone size: -
D gene: -
V gene: TRBV30
J gene: TRBJ1-4
CDR3 length: 13
CDR3 protein: CAWSVAMWGSVFF
CDR3 DNA: TGTGCCTGGAGTGTGGCGATGTGGGGCAGTGTGTTTTTT

clone size: -
D gene: TRBD1
V gene: TRBV2
J gene: TRBJ1-1
CDR3 length: 14
CDR3 protein: CASRGVTGGTEAFF
CDR3 DNA: TGTGCCAGCAGGGGTGTGACAGGGGGCACTGAAGCTTTCTTT

clone size: -
D gene: TRBD1
V gene: TRBV7-3
J gene: TRBJ1-6
CDR3 length: 15
CDR3 protein: CASSQGTGYNSPLHF
CDR3 DNA: TGTGCCAGCAGCCAAGGGACAGGGTATAATTCACCCCTCCACTTT

clone size: -
D gene: -
V gene: TRBV29-1
J gene: TRBJ1-2
CDR3 length: 13
CDR3 protein: CSVVTRANYGYTF
CDR3 DNA: TGCAGCGTTGTTACGCGTGCTAACTATGGCTACACCTTC

clone size: few
D gene: -
V gene: TRBV25-1
J gene: TRBJ1-1
CDR3 length: 13
CDR3 protein: CASSELQSTEAFF
CDR3 DNA: TGTGCCAGCAGTGAATTACAGAGCACTGAAGCTTTCTTT

clone size: -
D gene: TRBD2
V gene: TRBV19
J gene: TRBJ2-3
CDR3 length: 14
CDR3 protein: CASSPGSGEDTQYF
CDR3 DNA: TGTGCCAGTAGCCCCGGGAGCGGGGAAGATACGCAGTATTTT

clone size: -
D gene: -
V gene: TRBV10-3
J gene: TRBJ2-3
CDR3 length: 13
CDR3 protein: CAISTASTDTQYF
CDR3 DNA: TGTGCCATCAGTACGGCCAGCACAGATACGCAGTATTTT

clone size: -
D gene: -
V gene: TRBV7-8
J gene: TRBJ1-5
CDR3 length: 16
CDR3 protein: CASSLTRASSNQPQHF
CDR3 DNA: TGTGCCAGCAGCTTAACCCGGGCCTCGTCAAATCAGCCCCAGCATTTT

clone size: -
D gene: -
V gene: TRBV6-6
J gene: TRBJ1-5
CDR3 length: 16
CDR3 protein: CASSYDQHPANQPQHF
CDR3 DNA: TGTGCCAGCAGTTACGATCAGCACCCCGCCAATCAGCCCCAGCATTTT

clone size: few
D gene: -
V gene: TRBV30
J gene: TRBJ1-2
CDR3 length: 12
CDR3 protein: CAWSVGGDGYTF
CDR3 DNA: TGTGCCTGGAGTGTAGGAGGGGACGGCTACACCTTC

clone size: -
D gene: -
V gene: TRBV6-6
J gene: TRBJ1-5
CDR3 length: 13
CDR3 protein: CASSPTDNQPQHF
CDR3 DNA: TGTGCCAGCAGCCCGACAGATAATCAGCCCCAGCATTTT

clone size: -
D gene: -
V gene: TRBV19
J gene: TRBJ1-5
CDR3 length: 12
CDR3 protein: CASSGLNQPQHF
CDR3 DNA: TGTGCCAGTTCGGGGCTGAATCAGCCCCAGCATTTT

clone size: -
D gene: -
V gene: TRBV2
J gene: TRBJ1-5
CDR3 length: 13
CDR3 protein: CASSVLGGQPQHF
CDR3 DNA: TGTGCCAGCAGCGTCTTAGGGGGGCAGCCCCAGCATTTT

clone size: -
D gene: TRBD1
V gene: TRBV30
J gene: TRBJ2-7
CDR3 length: 15
CDR3 protein: CAWSVLGTGGNEQYF
CDR3 DNA: TGTGCCTGGAGTGTACTCGGGACAGGGGGCAACGAGCAGTACTTC

clone size: -
D gene: -
V gene: TRBV4-2
J gene: TRBJ2-7
CDR3 length: 18
CDR3 protein: CASSQDLAVQGRRYEQYF
CDR3 DNA: TGTGCCAGCAGCCAAGATCTGGCGGTGCAAGGGCGTAGGTACGAGCAGTACTTC

clone size: -
D gene: TRBD1
V gene: TRBV7-8
J gene: TRBJ1-4
CDR3 length: 16
CDR3 protein: CASSGGTGGTNEKLFF
CDR3 DNA: TGTGCCAGCAGCGGGGGGACAGGGGGCACTAATGAAAAACTGTTTTTT

clone size: few
D gene: TRBD1
V gene: TRBV4-1
J gene: TRBJ1-5
CDR3 length: 15
CDR3 protein: CASSREDREDQPQHF
CDR3 DNA: TGCGCCAGCAGCCGCGAGGACAGGGAGGATCAGCCCCAGCATTTT

clone size: -
D gene: -
V gene: TRBV5-6
J gene: TRBJ1-3
CDR3 length: 14
CDR3 protein: CASSFSFSRDTIYF
CDR3 DNA: TGTGCCAGCAGCTTCAGCTTTTCCCGAGACACCATATATTTT

clone size: -
D gene: -
V gene: TRBV7-9
J gene: TRBJ2-7
CDR3 length: 16
CDR3 protein: CASSQVQVQGPYEQYF
CDR3 DNA: TGCGCCAGCAGCCAAGTTCAAGTTCAGGGCCCCTACGAGCAGTACTTC

clone size: -
D gene: -
V gene: TRBV10-3
J gene: TRBJ2-2
CDR3 length: 15
CDR3 protein: CAISESRSGTGELFF
CDR3 DNA: TGTGCCATCAGTGAGTCACGATCTGGCACCGGGGAGCTGTTTTTT

clone size: -
D gene: -
V gene: TRBV4-3
J gene: TRBJ1-2
CDR3 length: 15
CDR3 protein: CASSQARGANYGYTF
CDR3 DNA: TGCGCCAGCAGCCAAGCAAGGGGAGCTAACTATGGCTACACCTTC

clone size: few
D gene: -
V gene: TRBV30
J gene: TRBJ2-7
CDR3 length: 14
CDR3 protein: CAWSVPGVGYEQYF
CDR3 DNA: TGTGCCTGGAGTGTACCCGGGGTCGGCTACGAGCAGTACTTC

clone size: -
D gene: -
V gene: TRBV6-5
J gene: TRBJ2-2
CDR3 length: 15
CDR3 protein: CASSPGLANTGELFF
CDR3 DNA: TGTGCCAGCAGTCCGGGACTGGCTAACACCGGGGAGCTGTTTTTT

clone size: -
D gene: TRBD1
V gene: TRBV2
J gene: TRBJ1-5
CDR3 length: 15
CDR3 protein: CASSPDRAGNQPQHF
CDR3 DNA: TGTGCCAGCAGTCCGGACAGGGCGGGCAATCAGCCCCAGCATTTT